The clone carrying this T cell receptor (beta chain) was seen a few times. Antigen specificity is unknown. Expressed TCRB transcripts got sequenced, as all isolated RNA was reverse transcribed. Some clones are missing from TCRdb's copy, which holds only in-frame ones; the method was immunoSEQ multiplex PCR. The sample carries a few hundred thousand clones, 16% recorded once. Sorting of CD4+ naive, central memory, regulatory and stem cell-like memory cells was performed via CD45RO/CCR7/CD25/CD127/CD95/CD27. The purity of all sorted populations exceeded 95%. The V end was cut by 5 bases, the J end by 7 bases, with 17 bases between. The CDR3 has 14 residues. Germline assignment: CDR1 SGHAT and CDR2 FQDESV (reference sequence). These data are taken from a study of beta chain features in type 1 diabetes. The overall study: Patients looked much like healthy donors when it came to age, gender and cell yields.

Study results and limitations: TCRB CDR3 length was moderately but significantly reduced in all four CD4+ subsets of Type 1 diabetes patients. Lower insertion and higher deletion counts appeared at VDJ junctions in type 1 diabetes patients.

The receptor was isolated from a man aged 30-40 years with type 1 diabetes. This chain joins TRBV11-1 and TRBJ1-1; weak D call: TRBD1 (6 bases). Sequenced: naive CD4+ T cells from blood. This chain's CDR3 is CASSPRRTEGEAFF. CDR3 bases: TGTGCCAGCAGCCCAAGGCGGACAGAGGGTGAAGCTTTCTTT.